Following are 29 T cell receptor beta chains from one sample sequenced in a study of vaccination effects on CD4 cells after COVID-19. Within the ViraFEST assay, antigen-specific CD4+ T cells underwent expansion with viral peptide pools prior to sequencing. Culture proceeded for 10 days, and CD4+ T cells were then isolated. The participants, recipients of two vaccine doses, got either BNT162b2 or mRNA-1273. Their cognate antigens are unknown. Profiled with immunoSEQ multiplex PCR; TCRdb holds only in-frame clones, not every one. Here the sample spans around 33,000 clones, roughly 67% being singletons. Sample: CD4+ T cells from PBMCs cultured with SARS-CoV-2 spike peptides, taken after COVID-19 vaccination. The receptor set was obtained from a human donor who received a COVID-19 vaccine.

The rearrangement links TRBV15 to TRBJ2-2, with D perhaps TRBD1 (6 bases). This CDR3 is 14 amino acids long. Between the trimmed V and J ends, which lost 2 bases and 5 bases, there was a span of 9 bases. Germline CDR1 LNHNV, CDR2 YYDKDF (reference sequence). CDR3 protein: CATSRQGYTGELFF. As DNA, the CDR3 is TGTGCCACCAGCAGACAGGGGTATACCGGGGAGCTGTTTTTT.

The chain recombines TRBV2 with TRBJ1-5, with D maybe TRBD1 (6 bases). Germline CDR1 reads SNHLY; CDR2 reads FYNNEI. With 5 bases removed from V and 4 bases from J, the gap between germline ends came to 15 bases. This CDR3 has 15 residues. CDR3 in amino acids: CASSYTGLGNQPQHF. In DNA, the CDR3 is TGTGCCAGCAGTTATACAGGGTTGGGGAATCAGCCCCAGCATTTT.

This chain links TRBV12-3 or TRBV12-4 with TRBJ2-1; D is possibly TRBD2 (5 bases). V lost 4 bases and J 6 bases, leaving 10 bases between the germline ends. The CDR3 totals 13 residues. DNA of the CDR3: TGTGCCAGCAGTTCCCAGAGGGCCAATGAGCAGTTCTTC. Translated, it gives CASSSQRANEQFF.

For the CDR3, the DNA is TGTGCCAGTACCCGGGGAGGGACCCCCCAAGAGACCCAGTACTTC. This encodes CASTRGGTPQETQYF. J is TRBJ2-5 and V is TRBV19; 7 positions agree with TRBD2. The V gene's germline CDR1 is LNHDA and CDR2 SQIVND (reference sequence). J lost 1 base, V lost 7 bases, and 9 bases had no gene match. The CDR3 is 15 residues long. The full variable domain, completed using reference TRBV19 and TRBJ2-5, is DGGITQSPKYLFRKEGQNVTLSCEQNLNHDAMYWYRQDPGQGLRLIYYSQIVNDFQKGDIAEGYSVSREKKESFPLTVTSAQKNPTAFYLCASTRGGTPQETQYFGPGTRLLVL.

This clone was seen a few times. The rearrangement uses TRBV6-2 or TRBV6-3 and TRBJ2-2; maybe TRBD2 (6 bases). The CDR3 runs to 15 residues. CDR1 is MNHEY, CDR2 SVGEGT, per germline. Trimming took 6 bases from V and 5 from J, leaving 16 bases between them. The DNA for the CDR3 is TGTGCCAGCAGCCCCCGGGGGACGCGTACCGGGGAGCTGTTTTTT. Translation gives CASSPRGTRTGELFF.

This chain uses TRBV19 with TRBJ1-1; D is possibly TRBD1 (6 bases). The CDR3 has 12 amino acids. V lost 1 base, J lost 8 bases, and 8 bases lay in between. Germline loops: CDR1 LNHDA, CDR2 SQIVND (reference sequence). CDR3 sequence: CASSIAGVEAFF. CDR3 nucleotides: TGTGCCAGTAGTATAGCAGGGGTAGAAGCTTTCTTT.

This clone has a single count. CDR3 bases: TGCGCCAGCAGGACGGGACAGGGGGCCCCCGGGACTAGCGGGGAAACAGATACGCAGTATTTT. Amino acid sequence: CASRTGQGAPGTSGETDTQYF. The chain joins TRBV23-1 to TRBJ2-3, with D possibly TRBD2 on 13 matching bases. TRBV23-1 is an ORF; its function is uncertain. Trimming cost V 6 bases and J 3 bases, with 34 bases left between them. The CDR3 consists of 21 residues.

The chain joins TRBV7-6 to TRBJ2-2; D may match TRBD1 or TRBD2 (5 bases each). The V gene's germline CDR1 is SGHVS and CDR2 FNYEAQ. The CDR3 has 16 amino acids. V lost 5 bases and J lost 3, with 16 bases in between. The DNA for the CDR3 is TGTGCCAGCAGCCACTCGTTGGGGCGGGACACCGGGGAGCTGTTTTTT. It encodes CASSHSLGRDTGELFF.

This clone appeared a few times. The genes are TRBV10-3 and TRBJ1-1, with 7 bases aligning to TRBD1. Germline loops: CDR1 ENHRY, CDR2 SYGVKD. V was pared by 8 bases and J by 1 base, with 1 base of the junction left unmatched. CDR3 length equals 12 residues. CDR3 residues: CAIGQENTEAFF. The DNA of the CDR3 is TGTGCCATCGGACAGGAGAACACTGAAGCTTTCTTT.

This sequence joins TRBV6-5 and TRBJ1-1; 8 bases align to TRBD1. V was clipped by 7 bases and J by 8 bases; unmatched bases: 6. The CDR3 covers 12 residues. The V gene's germline CDR1 is MNHEY and CDR2 SVGAGI. This chain's CDR3 is CASIQGATEAFF. Here the CDR3 DNA reads TGTGCCAGCATCCAGGGGGCCACCGAAGCTTTCTTT.

V is TRBV5-4 and J is TRBJ1-1; perhaps TRBD1 as D (6 bases). The CDR3 contains 17 residues. V lost 4 bases and J lost 5, with 24 bases in between. CDR1 and CDR2 (germline): SGHNT, YYREEE (reference sequence). CDR3 sequence reads: CASSTRFRGPRGTEAFF. The CDR3 DNA is TGTGCCAGCAGCACGAGGTTCAGGGGCCCCCGGGGAACTGAAGCTTTCTTT.

This clone was detected only a few times. The chain is built from TRBV6-5 and TRBJ1-2, with a tentative D call TRBD1 (5 bases). The CDR3 is made up of 13 amino acids. V lost 6 bases and J lost 4, with 12 bases in between. The germline gives CDR1 MNHEY, CDR2 SVGAGI. CDR3 protein: CASSRDGIYGYTF. The DNA for the CDR3 is TGTGCCAGCAGCAGGGACGGAATCTATGGCTACACCTTC.

This rearrangement joins TRBV10-3 to TRBJ2-3; TRBD2 matches at 10 bases. The trim removed 4 bases at V and 1 base at J, leaving 11 bases unmatched. Germline V gene lookup returns CDR1 ENHRY and CDR2 SYGVKD. The CDR3 length is 18 residues. The CDR3 spells CAISARSGGTSGTDTQYF. The CDR3 bases are TGTGCCATCAGTGCCAGAAGCGGAGGGACTAGCGGCACAGATACGCAGTATTTT.

This sequence joins TRBV25-1 and TRBJ2-5; TRBD1 agrees at 7 bases. Germline CDR1 is MGHDK and CDR2 is SYGVNS. Germline trimming cut 6 bases from V and 5 bases from J; bases unmatched to any gene: 18. This CDR3 is 17 amino acids long. CDR3 sequence: CASSGNRGRYIGETQYF. DNA for the CDR3: TGTGCCAGCAGCGGGAACAGGGGCCGCTACATAGGGGAGACCCAGTACTTC.

This chain connects TRBV6-1 to TRBJ1-1; a possible D gene is TRBD1 (6 bases). The CDR3 is 15 amino acids. Trimming cost V 2 bases and J 0 bases, with 10 bases left between them. CDR1 MNHNS and CDR2 SASEGT come from the germline V gene. The CDR3 is CASSEQGGMNTEAFF. The CDR3 DNA is TGTGCCAGCAGTGAACAAGGGGGAATGAACACTGAAGCTTTCTTT.

V gene TRBV6-6 combines with J gene TRBJ2-7; D is possibly TRBD2 (5 bases). The CDR3 length is 13 residues. Trimming shortened V by 8 bases and J by 7 bases, and 18 bases separated the two germline ends. Germline CDR1 and CDR2: MNHNY and SVGAGI (reference sequence). CDR3 sequence (DNA): TGTGCCAGCCGGGAAGCAGTCCGTGGGGAGCAGTACTTC. Its protein is CASREAVRGEQYF.

The chain employs TRBV6-5 and TRBJ2-5; 9 bases map to TRBD1. Losses at the gene ends were 11 bases for V and 5 bases for J; bases not matched to a gene: 12. The CDR3 totals 14 residues. Germline CDR1 and CDR2: MNHEY and SVGAGI. The CDR3 here is CAGVRQGERETQYF. CDR3 bases: TGTGCCGGCGTAAGACAGGGGGAACGGGAGACCCAGTACTTC.

This CDR3 reads CASTDTKNSPLHF. The DNA for the CDR3 is TGTGCCAGTACCGACACGAAGAATTCACCCCTCCACTTT. The chain uses TRBV6-5 and TRBJ1-6; D is uncertain. Trimming stripped 9 bases from V and 7 bases from J, with 13 bases between. The CDR3 runs 13 residues. Germline values: CDR1 MNHEY, CDR2 SVGAGI.

The chain links TRBV6-5 to TRBJ2-5; no clear D gene. The V end lost 6 bases, the J end lost 2 bases, and 7 bases lay between the germline ends. Germline V gives CDR1 MNHEY, CDR2 SVGAGI. This CDR3 has 12 residues. The CDR3: CASRAYQETQYF. The CDR3 DNA follows: TGTGCCAGCAGAGCGTATCAAGAGACCCAGTACTTC.

The J gene is TRBJ1-5, the V gene TRBV12-5; TRBD1 matches 8 bases. The junction had 9 bases not matched to a gene; V was cut back by 0 bases and J by 8 bases. This CDR3 contains 16 residues. Per the germline V gene, CDR1 is LGHNT and CDR2 is FRNRAP. The CDR3 DNA is TGTGCTAGTGGTTTGGTATACCCCCAGGGGGCCAAGCCCCAGCATTTT. Translation gives CASGLVYPQGAKPQHF.

This clone was seen only once. The chain is built from TRBV20-1 and TRBJ1-4, with D possibly being TRBD1 (5 bases). This CDR3 contains 13 residues. Germline values: CDR1 DFQATT, CDR2 SNEGSKA (reference sequence). Trimming shortened V by 3 bases and J by 8 bases, and 13 bases separated the two germline ends. CDR3 in DNA: TGCAGTGCTAGTGCAGGGCATCAGGAAAAACTGTTTTTT. As protein: CSASAGHQEKLFF.

The CDR3 is CASSLRASGDSVLGYEQYF. CDR3 bases: TGCGCCAGCAGCTTGAGGGCTAGCGGGGACAGCGTACTGGGGTACGAGCAGTACTTC. The chain has TRBV5-1 and TRBJ2-7, with 9 bases matching TRBD2. Germline V gene data show CDR1 as SGHRS and CDR2 as YFSETQ. The CDR3 is 19 amino acids. J gave up 4 bases and V 1 base, and 18 bases lay outside the gene matches.

By proportion, this clone is medium-sized. The chain couples TRBV5-1 to TRBJ2-5; 11 nucleotides line up with TRBD2. CDR1 and CDR2 (germline): SGHRS, YFSETQ. The CDR3 runs to 15 residues. The V and J ends lost 6 bases and 1 base, in that order; junction bases with no gene match: 5. CDR3: CASTPTSGVQETQYF. CDR3 coding DNA: TGCGCCAGCACCCCGACTAGCGGGGTCCAAGAGACCCAGTACTTC.

This chain uses TRBV2 with TRBJ2-5, with 10 bases fitting TRBD2. The CDR3 is 16 amino acids. Losses at the gene ends were 6 bases for V and 0 bases for J; bases not matched to a gene: 7. Germline lookup yields CDR1 SNHLY and CDR2 FYNNEI. This chain's CDR3 is CASRTSGLWYQETQYF. As DNA, the CDR3 is TGTGCCAGCAGGACTAGCGGGTTATGGTACCAAGAGACCCAGTACTTC.

This sequence joins TRBV7-9 and TRBJ2-1, with 10 bases identical to TRBD2. This CDR3 contains 16 residues. The J segment lost 5 bases and the V segment lost 6 bases, leaving 10 bases of the junction unmatched. Germline loops: CDR1 SEHNR, CDR2 FQNEAQ (reference sequence). The CDR3 region has the DNA TGTGCCAGCAGTCACGCTAGCGGGGGAGGGAACAATGAGCAGTTCTTC. Residues: CASSHASGGGNNEQFF.

A few counts support this clone. This sequence joins TRBV6-6 and TRBJ1-1, with D maybe TRBD1 (6 bases). V was shortened by 6 bases and J by 1 base, with 12 bases between the two germline ends. The CDR3 extends over 14 amino acids. Germline loops: CDR1 MNHNY, CDR2 SVGAGI (reference sequence). The DNA for the CDR3 is TGTGCCAGCAGCCCCGGGGGCGGGAACACTGAAGCTTTCTTT. It yields the protein CASSPGGGNTEAFF.

The chain is built from TRBV6-6 and TRBJ2-5; possibly TRBD1 for D (5 bases). The V end was cut by 2 bases, the J end by 1 base, with 8 bases between. The CDR3 is made up of 14 amino acids. The germline V gene has CDR1 MNHNY and CDR2 SVGAGI (reference sequence). The chain's CDR3 is CASSYGAGQETQYF. The CDR3 DNA reads TGTGCCAGCAGTTACGGGGCAGGCCAAGAGACCCAGTACTTC.

The V and J genes are TRBV4-1 and TRBJ1-1, with 8 bases matching TRBD1. Germline V lookup: CDR1 MGHRA, CDR2 YSYEKL. V shed 0 bases and J 4 bases; nucleotides not matched to a gene: 4. CDR3 size: 15 residues. CDR3 sequence reads: CASSQDDRGSTEAFF. The CDR3 DNA sequence: TGCGCCAGCAGCCAAGATGACAGGGGAAGCACTGAAGCTTTCTTT.

This clone was found a few times. The J gene is TRBJ2-2, the V gene TRBV5-5; D is ambiguous. The V end lost 2 bases, the J end lost 7 bases, and 12 bases lay between the germline ends. This CDR3 comprises 14 residues. Germline CDR1 and CDR2: SGHKS and YYEKEE (reference sequence). The CDR3: CASSFPSGFGELFF. The DNA for the CDR3 is TGTGCCAGCAGCTTTCCTTCCGGGTTCGGGGAGCTGTTTTTT.